The entry that follows covers one T cell receptor (beta chain) sequence. Per-base quality was not reported, and no clone a single base away is much larger than it. This sample stems from a study of T cells in tuberculosis (dated by TCRdb to between 2018 and 2020). At the level of the whole study: To characterize T cells specific for the mycobacterial lipid antigen glucose monomycolate (GMM), the study used CD1B tetramers together with high-throughput TCR immunosequencing.

What the authors observed across the whole study: The stringent sort gate may have missed T cells binding the CD1B-GMM tetramer with low affinity.

The V and J ends are trimmed by 4 bases and 1 base, leaving 9 bases between them. The CDR3, cysteine through phenylalanine, is 13 amino acids long. Here the CDR3 DNA is all that survives: 39 bases in frame from base 1. The germline V gene gives CDR1 as SQVTM and CDR2 as ANQGSEA. Because TCR-alpha and TCR-beta chains were sequenced unpaired, no chain pairing information was available. The immunoSEQ multiplex PCR assay was used to generate TCR libraries, with TCR-beta and/or TCR-alpha/delta assays applied to each sample. The amplified TCR libraries were sequenced on the Illumina high-throughput platform. The authors' pipeline ran thus. Clustering and dimensionality reduction were performed using pairwise TCRdist distances among GMM-specific receptors from ex vivo sorted or in vitro expanded T cells. Sequence motifs defined by gene usage and CDR3 content were tested for enrichment in tetramer-positive versus tetramer-negative populations. In TCRdb, the immuneACCESS table is reduced to in-frame sequences with V and J assigned. These tables do not hold every clone; where another copy was compared, an unresolved V gene accounts for under half, and the others remain unexplained. The V and J calls and the clone size are those of that table, but D and trimming were determined from the DNA. A total of 54,000 or so clones appear in this sample, around 81% of them only once. The ten top clones hold over 10% of the sample.

PBMC were thawed, rested overnight, stained with GMM-loaded CD1B tetramer, a Live/Dead dye and anti-CD3, and then sorted on a FACS Aria II. The CD1B tetramers were loaded with C32 glucose monomycolate that had been purified from Rhodococcus equi. Before cryopreservation, the PBMC used for tetramer sorting had been depleted of CD14-expressing monocytes as part of a separate study. About 100,000 tetramer-negative cells were sorted from each donor and analyzed alongside the tetramer-positive cells. Antigen-specific T cells were sorted from a handful of healthy South African adults using GMM-loaded CD1B tetramers.

Recombination linked TRBV29-1 to TRBJ2-3; the D gene is not confidently resolved. Sequencing was carried out using CD1b-GMM tetramer-negative cells sorted from PBMCs. What this sample's cell subset or site label stands for: T cells not binding CD1B-GMM tetramer, sorted from same donor. This receptor was taken from an adult woman with latent tuberculosis. For the CDR3, the sequence is CSVGYAGTDTQYF. The DNA reads as follows: TGCAGCGTTGGATACGCGGGCACAGATACGCAGTATTTT.